This T cell receptor beta chain was sequenced in a study of siplizumab effects on memory and regulatory T cells. As for this clone: Its antigen is undetermined.

V shed 9 bases and J 5 bases; nucleotides not matched to a gene: 9. Germline lookup yields CDR1 LNHDA and CDR2 SQIVND (reference sequence). The CDR3 runs to 14 residues. Study outcomes and limitations: Mean Treg-derived proportions of mappable alloreactive CD4+ clones were around 72% for siplizumab and approximately 25% for controls.

Assay used: immunoSEQ multiplex PCR; TCRdb lists only in-frame clones, some missing. The data contain approximately 60,000 clones, roughly 85% of them seen just once; the ten biggest clones take up about 0.42%. The chain carries TRBV19 and TRBJ2-7; 11 bases are a match to TRBD1. Material for sequencing was memory CD4+ T cells sorted from blood. This TCR came from a human donor in good health. CDR3 bases: TGTGCCAGCTCGGACAGGGGGCTTGCTAACGAGCAGTACTTC. Its protein product is CASSDRGLANEQYF.